Listed here are 2 T cell receptor beta chains from one sample, sequenced in a study of blood T cell repertoires in COVID-19. Clones were sequenced by immunoSEQ multiplex PCR, and TCRdb holds only the in-frame ones, with some missing. The data contain around 190,000 clones, under 85% of them seen just once; the ten biggest clones take up under 10%. Sequencing was performed on peripheral blood. Source of these receptors: a woman between 70 and 85 years old with COVID-19, enrolled during active disease.

The chain uses TRBV7-8 and TRBJ2-1; 7 nucleotides match TRBD1. Germline V lookup: CDR1 SGHVS, CDR2 FQNEAQ. The CDR3 has 13 residues. With 3 bases clipped from V and 10 bases from J, the junction kept 6 bases outside the gene matches. The CDR3 nucleotides read TGTGCCAGCAGCTTCGACAGGGCTGGGGAGCAGTTCTTC. Translated: CASSFDRAGEQFF. The complete variable domain, with remaining parts taken from reference TRBV7-8 and TRBJ2-1, reads GAGVSQSPRYKVAKRGQDVALRCDPISGHVSLFWYQQALGQGPEFLTYFQNEAQLDKSGLPSDRFFAERPEGSVSTLKIQRTQQEDSAVYLCASSFDRAGEQFFGPGTRLTVL.

This clone showed up just a few times. This chain links TRBV7-2 with TRBJ2-2; D remains unclear. Germline V CDR1 and CDR2: SGHTA, FQGNSA. Trimming cost V 5 bases and J 0 bases, with 7 bases left between them. The CDR3 runs to 14 residues. CDR3 DNA sequence: TGTGCCAGCAGCATTACAACGAACACCGGGGAGCTGTTTTTT. This translates into CASSITTNTGELFF.